The entry that follows covers one T cell receptor beta chain sequence. The record originates from a study of blood T cell repertoires in COVID-19. Across the study: Sample material is recorded as cDNA or gDNA derived from T cells, B-cell-depleted T cells, or PBMCs.

CDR3 size: 17 residues. J gave up 0 bases and V 5 bases, and 9 bases lay outside the gene matches. Germline assignment: CDR1 SGHVS and CDR2 FQNEAQ. Sequenced by immunoSEQ multiplex PCR; TCRdb stores in-frame clones only, minus some. The sample lists nearly 110,000 clones, 71% seen once, with 0.8% to 1% in the top ten. The chain has TRBV7-8 and TRBJ2-1, with 8 bases that match TRBD1. The clonotype comes from a human donor with acute or convalescent COVID-19. The donor label of this sample is uncertain. The specimen sequenced was peripheral blood. The CDR3 DNA reads TGTGCCAGCAGCCACCCGGGACAGGAGAGCTCCTACAATGAGCAGTTCTTC. Translating it yields CASSHPGQESSYNEQFF.